The entry that follows covers one TCR beta chain sequence. The antigen remains unidentified. The cDNA for TCR beta came from 5'RACE template switching with UMIs. For each CDR3 protein, TCRdb gives one entry from its re-call of the 5' RACE reads, without DNA. The sample holds 200,000 to 300,000 distinct CDR3 sequences. The CDR3 consists of 16 residues. CDR1 MNHEY and CDR2 SVGEGT come from the germline V gene. The data were obtained in a study of T cells expressing NK-cell markers. Background on the study: Sequencing of TCR beta repertoires drew on sorted CD3+CD56+NKG2C+, CD3+CD56+NKG2C- and CD3+CD56-NKG2C+ T cells.

Notes on the study in general: Roughly six donors showed dominant NKG2C+ clonotypes comprising about 1.0-7.0% of their CD8+ T cells. Evidence did not settle whether expanded NKG2C+ T cell clones targeted HCMV.

J is TRBJ2-2 and V is TRBV6-2 or TRBV6-3. Sample: blood T cells: a sorted CD56 or NKG2C T cell subset, CD4+ or CD8+ T cells, or bulk PBMC T cells (not recorded which). The TCR originated in a woman between 18 and 75 years old in good health. CDR3 in amino acids: CASSYLLAYGTGELFF.